This T cell receptor beta chain was observed in a study of cytomegalovirus exposure and HLA in healthy donors. There are 13 residues in the CDR3. CDR1 is SGHNT and CDR2 is YYREEE in the germline V gene (reference sequence). Trimming shortened V by 4 bases and J by 4 bases, and 11 bases separated the two germline ends. Assay used: immunoSEQ multiplex PCR; TCRdb lists only in-frame clones, some missing. The sample has some 130,000 clones, about 80% seen once; the top ten hold 30%. Comments on this clone: Its antigen is not identified.

General study findings and limits: CMV antigen specificity was confirmed in vitro for a few CMV-associated chains. Many donors shared some public TCRs, even though most TCR sequences were rare.

This chain uses TRBV5-4 with TRBJ1-2; D gene ambiguous. The TCR comes from a man aged 30 to 45 in good health and CMV-seropositive. Sequenced material: PBMCs. Here the CDR3 reads CASSPESGYGYTF. In DNA, the CDR3 is TGTGCCAGCAGCCCCGAGAGCGGCTATGGCTACACCTTC.